These 9 T cell receptor beta chains came from one sample sequenced in a study of read filtering for tumor transcriptome and immune sequencing. The library was built from about 400 ng RNA with molecular barcoded adaptors for alpha/delta and beta/gamma chains. TCRdb passed the reads through MiXCR, listing each CDR3 protein once. The sample lists some 80,000 distinct CDR3 sequences, roughly an eighth occurring once. The sequenced sample consisted of a population of CD138-negative cells sorted from bone marrow. These receptors originate from a donor aged 40 or older with multiple myeloma.

There are many counts of this clonotype. The rearrangement uses TRBV20-1 and TRBJ2-7; 8 bases agree with TRBD2. Germline V gene sequence: CDR1 DFQATT, CDR2 SNEGSKA (reference sequence). Germline trimming cut 0 bases from V and 4 bases from J; bases unmatched to any gene: 11. This CDR3 is built from 16 residues. The CDR3 DNA sequence: TGCAGTGCTAGAGATCATAGCGGGACATTTTCTTACGAGCAGTACTTC. It codes for CSARDHSGTFSYEQYF.

In this sample, this clonotype turned up many times. V usage is TRBV7-3 and J usage is TRBJ2-1; 9 nucleotides agree with TRBD2. Germline values: CDR1 SGHTA, CDR2 FQGTGA. CDR3 length: 15 residues. J lost 4 bases, V lost 1 base, and 2 bases had no gene match. The CDR3 DNA reads TGTGCCAGCAGCTTAATAGCGGGAGAGTACAATGAGCAGTTCTTC. Residues: CASSLIAGEYNEQFF.

This clonotype was found many times. The chain couples TRBV5-1 to TRBJ1-4; 7 positions agree with TRBD1. The CDR3 has 15 amino acids. V lost 4 bases to trimming and J lost 4 bases; unmatched junction nucleotides: 7. Looked up from germline, CDR1 is SGHRS and CDR2 is YFSETQ. CDR3 region: CASSTQGGGNEKLFF. For the CDR3, the DNA is TGCGCCAGCAGCACCCAAGGGGGCGGTAATGAAAAACTGTTTTTT.

At least ten counts were recorded for this clonotype. The genes are TRBV7-2 and TRBJ2-2, with TRBD2 identical over 9 bases. The CDR3 totals 18 residues. Germline V CDR1 and CDR2: SGHTA, FQGNSA. The J segment lost 7 bases and the V segment lost 6 bases, leaving 18 bases of the junction unmatched. This chain's CDR3 is CASRSSSGDPRRGGELFF. The CDR3 DNA reads TGTGCCAGCAGATCTTCTAGCGGGGACCCCCGTCGAGGCGGGGAGCTGTTTTTT.

This clonotype has a count of ten or more. This chain connects TRBV29-1 to TRBJ1-1; D is unresolved. Between the trimmed V and J ends, which lost 3 bases and 4 bases, there was a span of 3 bases. The CDR3 sequence is 10 residues long. CDR1 and CDR2 from the germline V gene are SQVTM and ANQGSEA. This CDR3 is CSVDFTEAFF. CDR3 DNA sequence: TGCAGCGTTGACTTCACTGAAGCTTTCTTT.

This clonotype was counted ten times or more. This sequence joins TRBV29-1 and TRBJ2-1; 11 bases match TRBD2. The ends lost 6 bases at V and 7 bases at J; junction bases unmatched: 8. The CDR3 extends over 14 amino acids. CDR1 and CDR2 from the germline V gene are SQVTM and ANQGSEA. This chain's CDR3 is CSVAIAGGPNEQFF. For the CDR3, the DNA is TGCAGCGTCGCCATAGCGGGAGGGCCTAATGAGCAGTTCTTC.

As concerns this clonotype: Just one base apart from a much larger clone, this may be a read error. The chain combines TRBV29-1 with TRBJ2-2, with 11 bases that match TRBD1. The CDR3 length is 13 residues. The germline gives CDR1 SQVTM, CDR2 ANQGSEA. After removal of 7 bases from V and 11 bases from J, the junction contained 9 bases not matched to a gene. The CDR3 loop reads CSAAAGTGGELFF. The CDR3 region has the DNA TGCAGCGCCGCAGCCGGGACAGGGGGAGAGCTGTTTTTT.

In regard to this clonotype: Being one base from a much bigger clone, this may be a read error. The V gene is TRBV7-2, the J gene TRBJ1-2; D ambiguous. CDR3 length: 15 amino acids. Germline CDR1 reads SGHTA; CDR2 reads FQGNSA. V gave up 1 base and J gave up 2 bases, with 11 bases separating them. Here the CDR3 reads CTSSLVPEGNYGYTF. The CDR3 DNA follows: TGTACCAGCAGCTTAGTTCCAGAAGGAAACTATGGCTACACCTTC.

There are a few counts of this clonotype. The chain employs TRBV19 and TRBJ2-7, with D perhaps matching TRBD1 (7 bases). Looked up from germline, CDR1 is LNHDA and CDR2 is SQIVND (reference sequence). V shed 5 bases and J shed 2 bases, with 16 bases lying between them. The CDR3 is 15 residues long. The CDR3 DNA is TGTGCCAGTAGTCTCCCCGGAGGGGGCGCCTACGAGCAGTACTTC. It encodes CASSLPGGGAYEQYF.